These 19 T cell receptor beta chains originate from one sample sequenced in a study of identical twins. MiXCR, run by TCRdb on the 5' RACE reads, gives a single entry per CDR3 protein. Found here are roughly 710,000 distinct CDR3 sequences, approximately 6.1% of them singletons; the top ten hold approximately 1.6%. Specimen: naive T cells sorted from blood. The receptors come from a man between 18 and 35 years old in good health.

This clonotype showed up just a few times. The chain is built from TRBV12-3 or TRBV12-4 and TRBJ1-5; perhaps TRBD1 as D (6 bases). Trimming took 6 bases from V and 9 from J, leaving 21 bases between them. This CDR3 has 15 amino acids. CDR3: CASSPTGHQVGPQHF. The DNA of the CDR3 is TGTGCCAGCAGCCCCACGGGACACCAAGTTGGGCCCCAGCATTTT.

This clonotype was counted many times. V and J are TRBV7-2 and TRBJ2-1, with unresolved D. Per germline, CDR1 SGHTA and CDR2 FQGNSA. The CDR3 totals 13 residues. V was pared by 4 bases and J by 10 bases, with 14 bases between. The CDR3 region is CASSSPTLREQFF. CDR3 sequence (DNA): TGTGCCAGCAGCTCCCCAACGCTAAGGGAGCAGTTCTTC.

This clonotype has a handful of counts. The chain couples TRBV18 to TRBJ2-1, with 7 bases fitting TRBD2. CDR1 and CDR2 from the germline V gene are KGHSH and LQKENI. This CDR3 has 16 amino acids. J was trimmed by 9 bases and V by 1 base; bases with no gene match: 12. The CDR3 coding sequence is TGTGCCAGCTCACCACTGGCGGGAGTCGGTAGCGGTGAGCAGTTCTTC. Translating gives CASSPLAGVGSGEQFF.

This chain connects TRBV11-2 to TRBJ1-6; 11 bases fit TRBD1. The V gene's germline CDR1 is SGHAT and CDR2 FQNNGV. V shed 5 bases and J 6 bases; nucleotides not matched to a gene: 3. The CDR3 runs to 15 residues. CDR3 DNA sequence: TGTGCCAGCAGCCCCGGGACAGGGGGTAATTCACCCCTCCACTTT. Residues: CASSPGTGGNSPLHF.

This clonotype was recorded many times. The V gene is TRBV20-1, the J gene TRBJ2-3, with 8 positions matching TRBD2. Germline CDR1 DFQATT, CDR2 SNEGSKA (reference sequence). V lost 6 bases, J lost 3 bases, and 8 bases stayed unmatched. CDR3 length: 14 amino acids. The CDR3 region has the DNA TGCAGTGCCGGCGGGACTAGGGTTACAGATACGCAGTATTTT. This encodes CSAGGTRVTDTQYF.

The table lists this clonotype with many counts. The gene calls are TRBV29-1 and TRBJ2-3; no clear D. CDR1 is SQVTM and CDR2 is ANQGSEA in the germline V gene. Trimming removed 4 bases at V and 1 base at J, with 6 bases between. The CDR3 runs to 12 residues. The CDR3 region is CSVVERTDTQYF. In DNA, the CDR3 is TGCAGCGTTGTAGAGCGCACAGATACGCAGTATTTT.

This clonotype was seen only a few times. The J gene is TRBJ1-4, the V gene TRBV7-8; 7 bases match TRBD1. CDR3 length: 16 residues. The V segment lost 5 bases and the J segment 0 bases; nucleotides outside the gene matches: 6. CDR1 is SGHVS, CDR2 FQNEAQ, per germline. In DNA form, the CDR3 reads TGTGCCAGCAGCCCACTAGGGACAGCAACTAATGAAAAACTGTTTTTT. This gives the protein CASSPLGTATNEKLFF.

The chain uses TRBV20-1 and TRBJ2-1; D uncertain. The length of the CDR3 is 15 residues. Deletions cut 2 bases from V and 5 bases from J, with 16 bases between. Germline assignment: CDR1 DFQATT and CDR2 SNEGSKA (reference sequence). DNA of the CDR3: TGCAGTGCTAGAAGCCCCTGGGCCTTAAACAATGAGCAGTTCTTC. It yields the protein CSARSPWALNNEQFF.

This clonotype showed up many times. The rearrangement joins TRBV29-1 to TRBJ2-1; D ambiguous. V lost 7 bases and J lost 11, with 15 bases in between. CDR1 SQVTM and CDR2 ANQGSEA come from the germline V gene. The CDR3 sequence is 11 residues long. CDR3 amino acids: CSARLARQQFF. The CDR3 DNA follows: TGCAGCGCCCGTTTGGCCCGTCAGCAGTTCTTC.

This clonotype appeared a few times. The chain couples TRBV19 to TRBJ1-1, with D hard to call. CDR3 length: 12 amino acids. Trimming shortened V by 7 bases and J by 1 base, and 7 bases separated the two germline ends. Germline CDR1 reads LNHDA; CDR2 reads SQIVND (reference sequence). The CDR3 nucleotides read TGTGCCAGTAATAGCGGGAACACTGAAGCTTTCTTT. The encoded protein is CASNSGNTEAFF.

This clonotype came up many times. The rearrangement uses TRBV6-5 and TRBJ2-1, with D tentatively TRBD2 (8 bases). CDR1 and CDR2 (germline): MNHEY, SVGAGI. Trimming removed 3 bases at V and 7 bases at J, with 16 bases between. This CDR3 has 15 amino acids. The CDR3 loop is CASSYPGGGPNEQFF. As DNA, the CDR3 is TGTGCCAGCAGTTATCCGGGAGGGGGCCCGAATGAGCAGTTCTTC.

In this sample, this clonotype turned up many times. V usage is TRBV4-1 and J usage is TRBJ2-1, with no clear D. V lost 0 bases to trimming and J lost 3 bases, with 12 bases between them. Germline assignment: CDR1 MGHRA and CDR2 YSYEKL. The CDR3 sequence is 16 residues long. CDR3: CASSQDLGLNYNEQFF. CDR3 sequence (DNA): TGCGCCAGCAGCCAAGATTTGGGCCTAAACTACAATGAGCAGTTCTTC.

This clonotype has a count of ten or more. The V and J genes are TRBV20-1 and TRBJ1-6, with D unclear. Trimming took 3 bases from V and 0 from J, leaving 9 bases between them. The CDR3 runs 15 residues. Germline V gene lookup returns CDR1 DFQATT and CDR2 SNEGSKA (reference sequence). The CDR3 DNA is TGCAGTGCTAGGTCAAGGAGCTCCTATAATTCACCCCTCCACTTT. This encodes CSARSRSSYNSPLHF.

The V call is TRBV5-1, the J call TRBJ2-7, with TRBD1 identical over 8 bases. Germline-derived CDR1 and CDR2 are SGHRS and YFSETQ. The CDR3 sequence is 15 residues long. Trimming removed 3 bases from V and 0 bases from J; junction bases left unmatched: 5. The CDR3 DNA reads TGCGCCAGCAGCTCAGGACAGGGAAGCTCCTACGAGCAGTACGTC. Translating gives CASSSGQGSSYEQYV.

There are a few counts of this clonotype. The rearrangement uses TRBV10-2 and TRBJ2-1, with 9 bases matching TRBD2. Germline values: CDR1 WSHSY, CDR2 SAAADI. The length of the CDR3 is 13 residues. The ends lost 7 bases at V and 7 bases at J; junction bases unmatched: 5. CDR3 nucleotides: TGCGCCAGCATCGGACTAGCGAAGAATGAGCAGTTCTTC. Its protein is CASIGLAKNEQFF.

In its sample, this clonotype was seen a few times. The DNA for the CDR3 is TGTGCCACCAGCAGAGCGGGTGGACACTTTGCCAACGTCCTGACTTTC. This encodes CATSRAGGHFANVLTF. This rearrangement joins TRBV15 to TRBJ2-6, with D possibly TRBD1 on 5 matching bases. The V gene lost 1 base and the J gene lost 7 bases, with 14 bases spanning the gap. The germline V gene encodes CDR1 LNHNV and CDR2 YYDKDF (reference sequence). There are 16 residues in the CDR3. The whole variable domain, remainder taken from reference TRBV15 and TRBJ2-6, is DAMVIQNPRYQVTQFGKPVTLSCSQTLNHNVMYWYQQKSSQAPKLLFHYYDKDFNNEADTPDNFQSRRPNTSFCFLDIRSPGLGDTAMYLCATSRAGGHFANVLTFGAGSRLTVL.

This clonotype was recorded at least ten times. This chain connects TRBV3-1 to TRBJ2-2; 14 nucleotides line up with TRBD2. CDR3 length equals 17 residues. Trimming at V came to 0 bases and at J to 4 bases, leaving 1 base not matched to a gene. Germline V lookup: CDR1 LGHDT, CDR2 YNNKEL (reference sequence). DNA for the CDR3: TGTGCCAGCAGCCAAGATGGGACTAGCGGGGGCACCGGGGAGCTGTTTTTT. Protein: CASSQDGTSGGTGELFF. Complete variable domain (other parts from reference TRBV3-1 and TRBJ2-2): DTAVSQTPKYLVTQMGNDKSIKCEQNLGHDTMYWYKQDSKKFLKIMFSYNNKELIINETVPNRFSPKSPDKAHLNLHINSLELGDSAVYFCASSQDGTSGGTGELFFGEGSRLTVL.

The chain recombines TRBV7-2 with TRBJ2-1, with D possibly being TRBD1 (6 bases). The CDR3 extends over 12 amino acids. Per germline, CDR1 SGHTA and CDR2 FQGNSA. The germline V and J ends were trimmed by 5 bases and 9 bases, with 11 bases remaining between them. This chain's CDR3 is CASSKQGSEQFF. CDR3 in DNA: TGTGCCAGCAGCAAACAGGGCAGTGAGCAGTTCTTC.

At least ten counts were recorded for this clonotype. This rearrangement joins TRBV5-1 to TRBJ2-2; D may be TRBD1 or TRBD2 (5 bases each). Germline loops: CDR1 SGHRS, CDR2 YFSETQ. The CDR3 runs 16 residues. Trimming cost V 4 bases and J 0 bases, with 13 bases left between them. CDR3 sequence: CASSVRDRANTGELFF. CDR3 DNA: TGCGCCAGCAGCGTTCGGGACCGTGCGAACACCGGGGAGCTGTTTTTT.